This TCR beta chain is drawn from a study of read filtering for tumor transcriptome and immune sequencing. This clonotype was seen at least ten times. This library used roughly 400 ng RNA and molecular barcoded adaptors spanning alpha/delta and beta/gamma chains. TCRdb processed the reads anew with MiXCR; each CDR3 protein has one entry. The table includes roughly 41,000 distinct CDR3 sequences, roughly 13% detected once. CDR3 length: 14 residues. Trimming left V 8 bases short and J 4 bases short, with 15 bases between. The germline gives CDR1 MNHNS, CDR2 SASEGT. Sampling of bone marrow took place during active disease in every patient.

Sequenced input: a population of CD138-negative cells sorted from bone marrow. The V and J genes are TRBV6-1 and TRBJ1-5, with a weak D call TRBD1 (6 bases). This receptor was taken from a donor over 35 with multiple myeloma. CDR3 in amino acids: CASQQGMGNQPQHF. The DNA of the CDR3 is TGTGCCAGCCAACAGGGAATGGGGAATCAGCCCCAGCATTTT.